The 5 T cell receptor beta chains presented below share a single source sample, sequenced in a study of low-dose radiotherapy and immunotherapy resistance in tumors. Time point defined: after trial treatment. The sample's treatment: LDRT plus nivolumab, ipilimumab, low-dose cyclophosphamide and aspirin (RACIN trial). Primers used for first-strand cDNA, a TRAV- and TRBV-specific set, covered both alpha and beta chains. For amplifying TCRs, the PCR ran for approximately 18 cycles with Phusion, which was used together with a constant-region primer and the adapter on the V primers. A single record per CDR3 protein comes from TCRdb applying MiXCR to the reads. The sample has tens of thousands of distinct CDR3 sequences; less than 25% are singletons. The material sequenced was PBMCs, taken after low-dose radiotherapy plus immunotherapy. Source of these receptors: a female donor with ovarian cancer.

The genes are TRBV27 and TRBJ2-1; TRBD2 agrees at 8 bases. The CDR3 has 15 residues. Germline V CDR1 and CDR2: MNHEY, SMNVEV (reference sequence). With V trimmed by 2 bases and J by 9 bases, 9 bases remained unmatched. The CDR3 DNA reads TGTGCCAGCAGTTTAAGCGGGAGAGCTCAATTTGAGCAGTTCTTC. This gives the protein CASSLSGRAQFEQFF.

The chain has TRBV5-5 and TRBJ2-3; the match to TRBD2 covers 12 bases. Trimming removed 4 bases from V and 5 bases from J; junction bases left unmatched: 8. The CDR3 runs to 16 residues. Germline CDR1 reads SGHKS; CDR2 reads YYEKEE (reference sequence). The CDR3 protein is CASSRKTSGGGDTQYF. The DNA for the CDR3 is TGTGCCAGCAGCCGAAAGACTAGCGGGGGCGGAGATACGCAGTATTTT.

This clonotype was seen repeatedly, ten times or more. The V call is TRBV11-3, the J call TRBJ2-2; D not certain. The CDR3 has 13 amino acids. V gave up 5 bases and J gave up 4 bases, with 8 bases separating them. Germline assignment: CDR1 SGHNT and CDR2 YENEEA. The chain's CDR3 is CASSTDGTGELFF. In nucleotides, the CDR3 is TGTGCCAGCAGCACCGACGGCACCGGGGAGCTGTTTTTT.

This clonotype was recorded at least ten times. The V and J genes are TRBV6-2 or TRBV6-3 and TRBJ2-7; 8 nucleotides align to TRBD1. This CDR3 has 15 residues. After removal of 5 bases from V and 6 bases from J, the junction contained 12 bases not matched to a gene. From germline, CDR1 is MNHEY and CDR2 SVGEGT. The CDR3 sequence: CASSRDRGLKGEQYF. The CDR3 region has the DNA TGTGCCAGCAGTCGAGACAGGGGCCTAAAGGGCGAGCAGTACTTC.

In its sample, this clonotype was seen many times. CDR3 loop: CASSESLISYNEQFF. DNA of the CDR3: TGTGCCAGCAGTGAGTCACTGATATCCTACAATGAGCAGTTCTTC. The chain uses TRBV2 and TRBJ2-1; D gene ambiguous. The length of the CDR3 is 15 residues. V lost 3 bases, J lost 1 base, and 10 bases lay in between. Per the germline V gene, CDR1 is SNHLY and CDR2 is FYNNEI.